These T cell receptor beta chains were read from a single sample in a study of vaccination and CD4 T cells after COVID-19. Using its own MiXCR run on the PCR reads, TCRdb lists one record per CDR3 protein. The sample lists fewer than 15,000 distinct CDR3 sequences, around two fifths occurring once. Their recognized antigens are unknown. Sequenced material: CD4+ T cells from blood, cultured in vitro. The receptors were gathered from a human donor who had recovered from COVID-19. Each CDR3 is given with its conserved first and last residue. Fields, in order: clone size, V gene, J gene, D gene, CDR3 DNA, CDR3 protein. D genes are given only for firm matches. Where a row states a size, it is once, few, many or the class of an expanded clone; other rows omit it.

size: few
V: TRBV5-1
J: TRBJ1-2
D: -
DNA: TGCGCCAGCAGCCCGGGACCCCCGGGGAATTATGGCTACACCTTC
CDR3: CASSPGPPGNYGYTF

size: few
V: TRBV19
J: TRBJ1-1
D: -
DNA: TGTGCCAGTACGGATAACACTGAAGCTTTCTTT
CDR3: CASTDNTEAFF

size: few
V: TRBV14
J: TRBJ2-7
D: TRBD2
DNA: TGTGCCAGCAGCCAGGTGACTAGCGGTCTAAGCTCCTACGAGCAGTACTTC
CDR3: CASSQVTSGLSSYEQYF

size: few
V: TRBV15
J: TRBJ1-2
D: TRBD1
DNA: TGTGCCACCAGCAGTACCGGACAGGGGGTTTTCTATGGCTACACCTTC
CDR3: CATSSTGQGVFYGYTF

size: -
V: TRBV20-1
J: TRBJ2-5
D: -
DNA: TGCAGTGCTAGTAAGGGGGAGTCCCTTGTGGGGACCCAGTACTTC
CDR3: CSASKGESLVGTQYF

size: -
V: TRBV6-5
J: TRBJ2-7
D: TRBD2
DNA: TGTGCCAGCAGTTCCGGGGGGGGACACTCCTACGAGCAGTACTTC
CDR3: CASSSGGGHSYEQYF

size: large
V: TRBV6-1
J: TRBJ2-1
D: -
DNA: TGTGCCAGCAGTGAAGCGCTGCCAGGGCACAATGAGCAGTTCTTC
CDR3: CASSEALPGHNEQFF

size: -
V: TRBV20-1
J: TRBJ2-7
D: -
DNA: TGCAGTGCTAGAGATACGGGGCAAGGTCGGTTCGAGCAGTACTTC
CDR3: CSARDTGQGRFEQYF

size: -
V: TRBV6-1
J: TRBJ2-7
D: -
DNA: TGTGCCAGCAGCGACATGCCCCTTGTGAACGAGCAGTACTTC
CDR3: CASSDMPLVNEQYF

size: -
V: TRBV24-1
J: TRBJ2-3
D: TRBD2
DNA: TGTGCCACCAGTGATCGACTAGCGGGGACCCATTTTTTT
CDR3: CATSDRLAGTHFF

size: -
V: TRBV6-1
J: TRBJ1-5
D: -
DNA: TGTGCCAGCAGTGGAGGGATGCTGGAGCCCCAGCATTTT
CDR3: CASSGGMLEPQHF

size: few
V: TRBV6-1
J: TRBJ1-1
D: TRBD1
DNA: TGTGCCAGCAGTGCCCTGGGACAGGGTAACACTGAAGCTTTCTTT
CDR3: CASSALGQGNTEAFF

size: -
V: TRBV27
J: TRBJ2-7
D: TRBD2
DNA: TGTGCCAGCACCTTTACCCCGGGACTAGCGTCGTACGAGCAGTACTTC
CDR3: CASTFTPGLASYEQYF

size: few
V: TRBV6-1
J: TRBJ1-2
D: -
DNA: TGTGCCAGCAGTGAGATCCGGTCGGGGTCCTATGGCTACACCTTC
CDR3: CASSEIRSGSYGYTF

size: -
V: TRBV20-1
J: TRBJ2-6
D: -
DNA: TGCAGTGCTATAAGGCACTCTGGGGCCAACGTCCTGACTTTC
CDR3: CSAIRHSGANVLTF

size: few
V: TRBV19
J: TRBJ1-5
D: TRBD1
DNA: TGTGCCAGTAGTTCCGACAGGGGCAAAAATCAGCCCCAGCATTTT
CDR3: CASSSDRGKNQPQHF

size: few
V: TRBV20-1
J: TRBJ2-5
D: -
DNA: TGCAGTGCGGACGACAAAGAGGAGACCCAGTACTTC
CDR3: CSADDKEETQYF

size: -
V: TRBV27
J: TRBJ1-6
D: -
DNA: TGTGCCAGCAGTTTAAACCCCCAAGTCGACAGGCAGATTTCACCCCTCCACTTT
CDR3: CASSLNPQVDRQISPLHF

size: -
V: TRBV12-3/TRBV12-4
J: TRBJ1-5
D: -
DNA: TGTGCCAGCAGTCCATGGGACAGCAATCAGCCCCAGCATTTT
CDR3: CASSPWDSNQPQHF

size: once
V: TRBV7-2
J: TRBJ1-4
D: -
DNA: TGTGCCAGCAGCCGGCAGAGGGAACCAAATGAAAAACTGTTTTTT
CDR3: CASSRQREPNEKLFF

size: -
V: TRBV7-3
J: TRBJ2-7
D: -
DNA: TGTGCCAGCAGCTTAAAGGATTCCGACGAGCAGTACTTC
CDR3: CASSLKDSDEQYF

size: -
V: TRBV18
J: TRBJ1-5
D: -
DNA: TGTGCCAGCTCACCGGAGTGGGGAGACAATCAGCCCCAGCATTTT
CDR3: CASSPEWGDNQPQHF

size: -
V: TRBV7-9
J: TRBJ2-4
D: -
DNA: TGTGCCAGCAGCCCCTCAATTGCCAAAAACATTCAGTACTTC
CDR3: CASSPSIAKNIQYF

size: -
V: TRBV3-1
J: TRBJ2-1
D: TRBD2
DNA: TGTGCCAGCAGCATTGGACTAGCGGGCCGATACAATGAGCAGTTCTTC
CDR3: CASSIGLAGRYNEQFF